The T cell receptor (beta chain) described here comes from a study of blood T cell repertoires in COVID-19. The wider study: Donors in the United States, Italy and Spain gave samples during acute or convalescent COVID-19. PBMCs, B-cell-depleted T cells, or T cells provided the cDNA or gDNA that made up the material.

This CDR3 spans 15 amino acids. Germline loops: CDR1 MNHEY, CDR2 SVGAGI. V was shortened by 5 bases and J by 7 bases, with 17 bases between the two germline ends. The table came from immunoSEQ multiplex PCR; TCRdb's copy has only in-frame clones and leaves some out. Of 170,000 or so clones in the sample, roughly 89% are singletons; the top ten hold about 0.96%. The chain carries TRBV6-5 and TRBJ1-4; the D gene is possibly TRBD1 (5 bases). This clonotype was sampled from a young woman who had recovered from COVID-19. Sequencing was carried out using peripheral blood. The CDR3 region is CASSNARGAGEKLFF. DNA of the CDR3: TGTGCCAGCAGTAATGCCCGCGGGGCGGGTGAAAAACTGTTTTTT.